This record covers a single TCR beta chain. Its matching antigen is unknown. Germline V lookup: CDR1 SGHRS, CDR2 YFSETQ. This CDR3 spans 15 amino acids. Trimming removed 2 bases at V and 1 base at J, with 12 bases between. TCRdb reanalysed the 5' RACE reads using MiXCR and keeps one entry per CDR3 protein. Here the sample spans some 350,000 distinct CDR3 sequences, approximately 14% being singletons. This record belongs to a study of CD8 T cells in ankylosing spondylitis. Findings and caveats of the study: A motif of roughly 8 highly homologous TCR beta variants was seen as apparently characteristic of ankylosing spondylitis blood. Certain motif variants had earlier been reported in reactive arthritis synovial fluid and blood. Disease-linked clones reportedly showed significant enrichment in matched ankylosing spondylitis synovial fluid.

The chain joins TRBV5-1 to TRBJ2-5; D not resolved. The receptor was derived from a male donor with ankylosing spondylitis or in good health (not recorded which). The source material was blood, either unsorted or a sorted T cell fraction (not recorded which). The CDR3 bases are TGCGCCAGCAGCTTCGGCGGCAGTATCCAAGAGACCCAGTACTTC. The encoded protein is CASSFGGSIQETQYF.